This T cell receptor beta chain was documented in a study of T cells expressing NK-cell markers. About the research overall: The TCR beta repertoires originated in sorted CD3+CD56+NKG2C+, CD3+CD56+NKG2C- and CD3+CD56-NKG2C+ T cells.

Broader study findings: Researchers report these clonotypes also headed the CD3+CD56-NKG2C+ fraction in several donors. A handful of donors had dominant NKG2C+ clonotypes that comprised roughly 1.0-8% of their CD8+ T cells.

Comments on this clonotype: The target antigen is unknown.

This CDR3 region has 15 residues. TCRdb re-called the 5' RACE reads and gives one entry per CDR3 protein, without DNA. This sample's table has about 540,000 distinct CDR3 sequences. The material sequenced was blood T cells: a sorted CD56 or NKG2C T cell subset, CD4+ or CD8+ T cells, or bulk PBMC T cells (not recorded which). The sequence came from a man between 18 and 35 years old in good health. The V call is TRBV12-3 or TRBV12-4, the J call TRBJ2-1; TCRdb's D call of TRBD2 is untestable without DNA. The CDR3 reads CASIDTSGRYNEQFF.